This T cell receptor beta chain was captured in a study of spatial heterogeneity in lung cancer. Whole-study context: More than 8.5 raw reads, on average, carried each unique TCR and UMI combination.

Study outcomes and limitations: Relative to follow-up, resection was when ubiquitous expanded tumor TCRs appeared more in blood.

This clonotype was picked up many times. Its target is unknown. Time point described: sample taken at primary tumor resection. Donors were some 72 untreated early-stage non-small cell lung cancer patients. TCR cDNA molecules were tagged individually, and each one carried a unique molecular identifier. TCRdb re-called the 5' RACE reads through MiXCR, storing one row per CDR3 protein. The sample records 35,000 to 40,000 distinct CDR3 sequences, roughly 7.2% being singletons. The V gene end was trimmed by 1 base and the J gene end by 8 bases; junction bases not matched to a gene: 5. CDR3 length equals 15 residues. CDR1 LNHNV and CDR2 YYDKDF come from the germline V gene (reference sequence).

The chain employs TRBV15 and TRBJ1-4; 9 nucleotides line up with TRBD1. This clonotype originated in a female donor with early-stage non-small cell lung cancer. Sequences were derived from PBMCs, sampled at surgery. CDR3 in DNA: TGTGCCACCAGCAGAGGCACAGGGGGCTTGGAAAAACTGTTTTTT. This translates into CATSRGTGGLEKLFF.